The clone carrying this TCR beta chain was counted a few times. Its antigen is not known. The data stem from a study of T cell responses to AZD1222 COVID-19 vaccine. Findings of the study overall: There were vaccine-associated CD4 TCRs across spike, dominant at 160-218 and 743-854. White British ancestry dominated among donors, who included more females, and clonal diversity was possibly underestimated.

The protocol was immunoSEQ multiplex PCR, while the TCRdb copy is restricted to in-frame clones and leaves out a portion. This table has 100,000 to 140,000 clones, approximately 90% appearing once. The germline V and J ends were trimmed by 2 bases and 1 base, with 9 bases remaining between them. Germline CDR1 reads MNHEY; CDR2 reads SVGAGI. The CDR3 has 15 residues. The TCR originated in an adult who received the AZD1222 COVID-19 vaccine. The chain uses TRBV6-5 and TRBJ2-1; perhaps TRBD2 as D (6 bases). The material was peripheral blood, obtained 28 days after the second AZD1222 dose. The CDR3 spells CASSYETSSYNEQFF. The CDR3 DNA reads TGTGCCAGCAGTTACGAGACTAGTTCCTACAATGAGCAGTTCTTC.